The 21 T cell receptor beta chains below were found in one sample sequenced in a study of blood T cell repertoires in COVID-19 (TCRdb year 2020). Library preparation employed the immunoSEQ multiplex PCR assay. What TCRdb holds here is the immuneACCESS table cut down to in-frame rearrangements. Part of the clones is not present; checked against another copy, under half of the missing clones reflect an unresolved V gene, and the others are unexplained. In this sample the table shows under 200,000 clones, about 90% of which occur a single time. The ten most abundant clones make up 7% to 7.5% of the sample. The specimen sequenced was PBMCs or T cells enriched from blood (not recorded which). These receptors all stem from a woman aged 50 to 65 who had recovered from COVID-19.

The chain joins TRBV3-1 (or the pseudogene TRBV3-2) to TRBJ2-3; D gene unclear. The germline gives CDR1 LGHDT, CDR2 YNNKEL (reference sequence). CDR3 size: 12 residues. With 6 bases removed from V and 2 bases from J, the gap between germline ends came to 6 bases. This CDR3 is CASSHITDTQYF. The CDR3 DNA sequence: TGTGCCAGCAGTCACATCACAGATACGCAGTATTTT.

DNA of the CDR3: TGTGCCAGCAGCTTCGGGGAAGACTACGAGCAGTACTTC. Translated: CASSFGEDYEQYF. The rearrangement links TRBV7-6 to TRBJ2-7, with a possible D match to TRBD2 (5 bases). V lost 3 bases and J 3 bases, leaving 9 bases between the germline ends. Germline V lookup: CDR1 SGHVS, CDR2 FNYEAQ. CDR3 length equals 13 residues. Full variable domain (rest looked up from reference TRBV7-6 and TRBJ2-7): GAGVSQSPRYKVTKRGQDVALRCDPISGHVSLYWYRQALGQGPEFLTYFNYEAQQDKSGLPNDRFSAERPEGSISTLTIQRTEQRDSAMYRCASSFGEDYEQYFGPGTRLTVT.

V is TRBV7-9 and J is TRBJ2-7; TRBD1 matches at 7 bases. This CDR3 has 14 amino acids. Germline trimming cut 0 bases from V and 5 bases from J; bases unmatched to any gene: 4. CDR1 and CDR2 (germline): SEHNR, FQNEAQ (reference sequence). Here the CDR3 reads CASSLAGTEDEQYF. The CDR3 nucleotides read TGTGCCAGCAGCTTAGCAGGGACAGAGGACGAGCAGTACTTC.

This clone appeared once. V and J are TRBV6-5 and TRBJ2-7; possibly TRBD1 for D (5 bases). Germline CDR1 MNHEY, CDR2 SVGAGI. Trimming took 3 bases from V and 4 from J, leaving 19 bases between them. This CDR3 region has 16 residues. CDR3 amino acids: CASSYKVTVTAYEQYF. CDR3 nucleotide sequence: TGTGCCAGCAGTTATAAGGTAACTGTGACAGCATACGAGCAGTACTTC.

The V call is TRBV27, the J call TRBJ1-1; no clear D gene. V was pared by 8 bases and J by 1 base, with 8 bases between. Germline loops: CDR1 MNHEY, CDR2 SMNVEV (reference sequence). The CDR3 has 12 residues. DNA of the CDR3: TGTGCCAGCGGTCACACGAACACTGAAGCTTTCTTT. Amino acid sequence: CASGHTNTEAFF.

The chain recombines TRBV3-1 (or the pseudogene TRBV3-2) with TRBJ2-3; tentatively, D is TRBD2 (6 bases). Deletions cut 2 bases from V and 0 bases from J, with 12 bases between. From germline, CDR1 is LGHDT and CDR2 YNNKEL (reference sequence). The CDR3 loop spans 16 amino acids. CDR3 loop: CASSQKIAASTDTQYF. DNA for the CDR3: TGTGCCAGCAGCCAAAAAATAGCGGCTAGCACAGATACGCAGTATTTT.

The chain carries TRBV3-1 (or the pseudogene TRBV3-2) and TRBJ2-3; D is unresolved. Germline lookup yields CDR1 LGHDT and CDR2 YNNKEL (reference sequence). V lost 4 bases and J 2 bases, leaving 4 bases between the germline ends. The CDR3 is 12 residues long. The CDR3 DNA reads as TGTGCCAGCAGCCGAGTCACAGATACGCAGTATTTT. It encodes CASSRVTDTQYF.

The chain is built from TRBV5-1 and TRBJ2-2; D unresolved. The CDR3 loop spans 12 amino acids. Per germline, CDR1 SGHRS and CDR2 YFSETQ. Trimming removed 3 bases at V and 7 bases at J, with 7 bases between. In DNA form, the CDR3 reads TGCGCCAGCAGCTCCTTGTTCGGGGAGCTGTTTTTT. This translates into CASSSLFGELFF.

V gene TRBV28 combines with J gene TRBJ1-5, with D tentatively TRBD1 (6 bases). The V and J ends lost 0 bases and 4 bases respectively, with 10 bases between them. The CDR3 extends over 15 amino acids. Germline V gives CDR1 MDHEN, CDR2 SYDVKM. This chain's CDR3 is CASSLWGARNQPQHF. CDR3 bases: TGTGCCAGCAGTTTATGGGGGGCAAGAAATCAGCCCCAGCATTTT.

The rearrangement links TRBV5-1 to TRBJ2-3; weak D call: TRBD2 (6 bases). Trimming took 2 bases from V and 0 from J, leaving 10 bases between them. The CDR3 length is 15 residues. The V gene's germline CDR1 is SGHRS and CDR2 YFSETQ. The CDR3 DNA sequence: TGCGCCAGCAGCTTAGACGGGACTAGCACAGATACGCAGTATTTT. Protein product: CASSLDGTSTDTQYF.

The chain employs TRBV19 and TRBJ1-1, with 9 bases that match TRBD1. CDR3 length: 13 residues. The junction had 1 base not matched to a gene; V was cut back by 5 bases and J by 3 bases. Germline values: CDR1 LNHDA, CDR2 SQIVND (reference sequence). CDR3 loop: CASSRDRDTEAFF. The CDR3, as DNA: TGTGCCAGTAGTCGGGACAGGGACACTGAAGCTTTCTTT.

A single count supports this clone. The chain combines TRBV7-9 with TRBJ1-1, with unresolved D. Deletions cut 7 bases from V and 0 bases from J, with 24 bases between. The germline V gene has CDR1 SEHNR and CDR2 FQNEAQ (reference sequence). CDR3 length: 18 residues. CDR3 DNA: TGTGCCAGCACCCCTTCGGGTGGCCGGTGGGGAGTGAACACTGAAGCTTTCTTT. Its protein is CASTPSGGRWGVNTEAFF.

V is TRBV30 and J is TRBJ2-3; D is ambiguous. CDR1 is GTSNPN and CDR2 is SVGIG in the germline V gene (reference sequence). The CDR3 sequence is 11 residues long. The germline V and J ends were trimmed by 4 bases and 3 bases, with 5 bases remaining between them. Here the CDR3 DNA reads TGTGCCTGGACTATGACAGATACGCAGTATTTT. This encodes CAWTMTDTQYF.

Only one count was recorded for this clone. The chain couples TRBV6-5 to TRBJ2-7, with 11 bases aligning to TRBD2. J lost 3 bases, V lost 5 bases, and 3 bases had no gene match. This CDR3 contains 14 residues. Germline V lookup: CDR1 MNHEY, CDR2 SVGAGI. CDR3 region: CASSTTSGVYEQYF. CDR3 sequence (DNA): TGTGCCAGCAGTACGACTAGCGGGGTCTACGAGCAGTACTTC.

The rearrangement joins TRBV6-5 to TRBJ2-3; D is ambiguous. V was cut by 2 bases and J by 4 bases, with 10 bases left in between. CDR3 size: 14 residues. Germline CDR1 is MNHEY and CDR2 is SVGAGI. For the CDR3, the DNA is TGTGCCAGCAGTTACGGTTTAGCTTCAGATACGCAGTATTTT. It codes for CASSYGLASDTQYF.

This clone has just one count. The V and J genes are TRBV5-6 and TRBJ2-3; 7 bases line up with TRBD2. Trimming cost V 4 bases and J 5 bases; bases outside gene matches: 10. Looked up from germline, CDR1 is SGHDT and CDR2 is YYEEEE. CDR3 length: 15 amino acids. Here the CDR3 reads CASSPKGLPGDTQYF. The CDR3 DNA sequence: TGTGCCAGCAGCCCAAAGGGACTACCGGGAGATACGCAGTATTTT.

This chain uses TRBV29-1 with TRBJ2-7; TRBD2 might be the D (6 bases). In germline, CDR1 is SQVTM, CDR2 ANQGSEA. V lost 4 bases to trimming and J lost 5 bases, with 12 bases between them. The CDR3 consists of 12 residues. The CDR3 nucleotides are TGCAGCGTTGGGGTGGGGGGAGACGAGCAGTACTTC. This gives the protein CSVGVGGDEQYF.

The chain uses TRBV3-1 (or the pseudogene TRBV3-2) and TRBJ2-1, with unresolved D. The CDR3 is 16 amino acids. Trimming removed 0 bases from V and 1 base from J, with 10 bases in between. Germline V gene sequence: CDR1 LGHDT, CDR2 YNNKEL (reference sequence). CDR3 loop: CASSQDLLKSYNEQFF. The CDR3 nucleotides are TGTGCCAGCAGCCAAGATCTCCTAAAATCCTACAATGAGCAGTTCTTC.

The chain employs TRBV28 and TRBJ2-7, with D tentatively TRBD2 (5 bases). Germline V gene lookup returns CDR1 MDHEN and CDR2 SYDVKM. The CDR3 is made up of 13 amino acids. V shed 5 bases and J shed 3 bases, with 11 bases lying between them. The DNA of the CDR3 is TGTGCCAGCAGTCCCCGACTAAACTACGAGCAGTACTTC. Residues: CASSPRLNYEQYF.

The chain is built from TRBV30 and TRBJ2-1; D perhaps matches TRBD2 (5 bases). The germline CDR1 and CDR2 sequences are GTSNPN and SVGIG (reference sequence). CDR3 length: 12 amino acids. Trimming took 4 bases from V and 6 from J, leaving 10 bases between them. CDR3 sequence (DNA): TGTGCCTGGAAGCTAGCAATCAATGAGCAGTTCTTC. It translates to CAWKLAINEQFF.

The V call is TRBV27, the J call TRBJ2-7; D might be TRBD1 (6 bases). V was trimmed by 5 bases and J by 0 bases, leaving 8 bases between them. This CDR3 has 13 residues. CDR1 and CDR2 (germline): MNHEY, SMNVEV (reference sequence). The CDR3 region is CASSDRTSYEQYF. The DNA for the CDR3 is TGTGCCAGCAGTGACAGGACCTCCTACGAGCAGTACTTC.